What follows are 23 T cell receptor beta chains derived from one specimen sequenced in a study of blood T cell repertoires in COVID-19. Data came from immunoSEQ multiplex PCR; TCRdb stores just in-frame clones and leaves some out. The sample records some 100,000 clones, approximately 93% being singletons. The specimen was peripheral blood. The receptor source for this set is a man aged 50-60 years with active COVID-19.

The chain employs TRBV5-6 and TRBJ1-3; D is ambiguous. CDR1 and CDR2 (germline): SGHDT, YYEEEE. There are 16 residues in the CDR3. V was pared by 1 base and J by 0 bases, with 11 bases between. As DNA, the CDR3 is TGTGCCAGCAGCTTGCGAGGTCCTTACTCTGGAAACACCATATATTTT. This gives the protein CASSLRGPYSGNTIYF.

This chain connects TRBV27 to TRBJ2-5; weak D call: TRBD2 (7 bases). Germline CDR1 is MNHEY and CDR2 is SMNVEV (reference sequence). Trimming took 6 bases from V and 0 from J, leaving 20 bases between them. This CDR3 spans 17 amino acids. CDR3 protein: CASSLGGGPTNQETQYF. The CDR3 region has the DNA TGTGCCAGCAGCTTAGGGGGGGGACCGACCAACCAAGAGACCCAGTACTTC.

The chain employs TRBV18 and TRBJ2-5; D might be TRBD1 (5 bases). The CDR3 consists of 15 residues. V gave up 0 bases and J gave up 1 base, with 9 bases separating them. The V gene's germline CDR1 is KGHSH and CDR2 LQKENI. CDR3 sequence reads: CASSPPGTGQETQYF. The DNA for the CDR3 is TGTGCCAGCTCACCACCGGGAACAGGCCAAGAGACCCAGTACTTC.

The V and J genes are TRBV3-1 (or the pseudogene TRBV3-2) and TRBJ1-6; maybe TRBD1 (5 bases). Germline CDR1 LGHDT, CDR2 YNNKEL (reference sequence). The CDR3 consists of 15 residues. Trimming shortened V by 5 bases and J by 1 base, and 9 bases separated the two germline ends. CDR3 residues: CASSGQGSYNSPLHF. The CDR3 DNA sequence: TGTGCCAGCAGCGGCCAGGGATCCTATAATTCACCCCTCCACTTT.

The chain combines TRBV24-1 with TRBJ1-2, with 8 bases matching TRBD1. The CDR3 is 17 residues long. Germline trimming cut 3 bases from V and 9 bases from J; bases unmatched to any gene: 17. The germline gives CDR1 KGHDR, CDR2 SFDVKD. DNA for the CDR3: TGTGCCACCAGTGATCGGCCGGAAGGGCAGGGGGCTGCAAGCTACACCTTC. It encodes CATSDRPEGQGAASYTF.

The chain carries TRBV7-9 and TRBJ1-2; D remains unclear. Germline CDR1 reads SEHNR; CDR2 reads FQNEAQ (reference sequence). V lost 0 bases and J 4 bases, leaving 6 bases between the germline ends. The CDR3 runs 13 residues. The CDR3 DNA follows: TGTGCCAGCAGCTTAGCTGGCAGCTATGGCTACACCTTC. This encodes CASSLAGSYGYTF.

V is TRBV11-3 and J is TRBJ2-7, with 7 positions matching TRBD1. Germline V gene sequence: CDR1 SGHNT, CDR2 YENEEA. Trimming at V came to 5 bases and at J to 9 bases, leaving 10 bases not matched to a gene. There are 13 residues in the CDR3. CDR3 coding DNA: TGTGCCAGCAGCGCGCGCCAGACAGGGACGCAGTACGTC. Translating gives CASSARQTGTQYV.

V usage is TRBV7-3 and J usage is TRBJ1-1; D uncertain. The germline CDR1 and CDR2 sequences are SGHTA and FQGTGA. V lost 2 bases and J 4 bases, leaving 8 bases between the germline ends. There are 13 residues in the CDR3. CDR3 region: CASSLSMSTEAFF. Here the CDR3 DNA reads TGTGCCAGCAGCTTATCGATGAGCACTGAAGCTTTCTTT.

This clone came up once. The CDR3 nucleotides read TGCGCCAGCAGCTATAGCGGAAGGGGAGAGACCCAGTACTTC. As protein: CASSYSGRGETQYF. The chain is built from TRBV5-1 and TRBJ2-5, with D tentatively TRBD2 (6 bases). This CDR3 is built from 14 residues. CDR1 and CDR2 (germline): SGHRS, YFSETQ. Trimming shortened V by 3 bases and J by 4 bases, and 13 bases separated the two germline ends.

This clone was seen a single time. The V call is TRBV7-3, the J call TRBJ2-1; possible D gene TRBD2, 7 bases. Germline V lookup: CDR1 SGHTA, CDR2 FQGTGA. V was trimmed by 2 bases and J by 9 bases, leaving 20 bases between them. This CDR3 comprises 16 residues. The CDR3 is CASSLSGGRSWSEQFF. The CDR3 DNA reads TGTGCCAGCAGCTTATCCGGGGGGCGCTCCTGGAGTGAGCAGTTCTTC.

CDR3 nucleotide sequence: TGTGCCAGCAGCTTAGCGGGAGGTAAGGGCAATGAGCAGTTCTTC. It is translated as CASSLAGGKGNEQFF. The chain links TRBV7-2 to TRBJ2-1, with D possibly TRBD2 on 6 matching bases. This CDR3 is 15 amino acids long. The V end was cut by 0 bases, the J end by 6 bases, with 12 bases between. Germline assignment: CDR1 SGHTA and CDR2 FQGNSA.

V usage is TRBV6-6 and J usage is TRBJ1-5; TRBD1 agrees at 7 bases. The CDR3 is 14 residues long. The J segment lost 7 bases and the V segment lost 2 bases, leaving 5 bases of the junction unmatched. CDR1 MNHNY and CDR2 SVGAGI come from the germline V gene (reference sequence). The CDR3 DNA sequence: TGTGCCAGCAGTTACGACAGGGTAAGGCAGCCCCAGCATTTT. It encodes CASSYDRVRQPQHF.

The chain links TRBV30 to TRBJ2-5, with D possibly being TRBD2 (6 bases). Trimming shortened V by 1 base and J by 0 bases, and 15 bases separated the two germline ends. The germline V gene has CDR1 GTSNPN and CDR2 SVGIG (reference sequence). The CDR3 length is 16 residues. The CDR3 DNA follows: TGTGCCTGGAGTGACCTAGCGCCCAGGTACCAAGAGACCCAGTACTTC. Its protein product is CAWSDLAPRYQETQYF. The full variable domain, its missing parts supplied by reference TRBV30 and TRBJ2-5, is SQTIHQWPATLVQPVGSPLSLECTVEGTSNPNLYWYRQAAGRGLQLLFYSVGIGQISSEVPQNLSASRPQDRQFILSSKKLLLSDSGFYLCAWSDLAPRYQETQYFGPGTRLLVL.

The chain uses TRBV6-1 and TRBJ1-1; D unresolved. The germline V gene encodes CDR1 MNHNS and CDR2 SASEGT. V was clipped by 2 bases and J by 1 base, with 8 bases between them. The CDR3 totals 14 residues. The CDR3 DNA sequence: TGTGCCAGCAGTGAAATGCCAGGGAACACTGAAGCTTTCTTT. Protein sequence: CASSEMPGNTEAFF.

CDR3 nucleotides: TGTGCCAGCAGCGTCGACGGGAGCACAGATACGCAGTATTTT. Protein: CASSVDGSTDTQYF. The chain links TRBV5-4 to TRBJ2-3, with unresolved D. The ends were cut back, 4 bases at V and 0 bases at J, with 9 bases in the middle. CDR1 and CDR2 (germline): SGHNT, YYREEE (reference sequence). The CDR3 is 14 residues long.

The rearrangement links TRBV16 to TRBJ2-1; D remains ambiguous. Trimming took off 4 bases at V and 0 bases at J, with 13 bases between the two ends. Germline CDR1 KGHSY, CDR2 FQNENV. The CDR3 spans 16 residues. CDR3 protein: CASSPATSSSYNEQFF. CDR3 nucleotide sequence: TGTGCCAGCAGCCCCGCAACCTCGAGCTCCTACAATGAGCAGTTCTTC.

V and J are TRBV7-8 and TRBJ2-1, with 7 bases fitting TRBD1. Germline V gene lookup returns CDR1 SGHVS and CDR2 FQNEAQ. This CDR3 spans 15 amino acids. V shed 3 bases, J shed 1 base, and the junction held 3 bases outside the gene matches. CDR3 sequence: CASSFRDSSYNEQFF. The CDR3 coding sequence is TGTGCCAGCAGCTTCCGGGACAGTTCCTACAATGAGCAGTTCTTC.

V is TRBV20-1 and J is TRBJ2-6, with D perhaps matching TRBD1 or TRBD2 (6 bases each). The CDR3 runs 15 residues. Trimming cost V 3 bases and J 0 bases, with 9 bases left between them. The germline gives CDR1 DFQATT, CDR2 SNEGSKA (reference sequence). The CDR3 DNA sequence: TGCAGTGCTAGTGGAGGGGGCTCTGGGGCCAACGTCCTGACTTTC. It is translated as CSASGGGSGANVLTF.

In its sample, this clone was seen a few times. J is TRBJ2-1 and V is TRBV20-1; unclear D gene. CDR1 is DFQATT, CDR2 SNEGSKA, per germline (reference sequence). There are 10 residues in the CDR3. Here the CDR3 DNA reads TGCGCGGCGAGTTACAATGAGCAGTTCTTC. Translation gives CAASYNEQFF.

The CDR3 DNA reads TGTGCCAGCAGCCCAGGACAGGGAGGCTACGAGCAGTACTTC. Its protein product is CASSPGQGGYEQYF. The chain carries TRBV5-4 and TRBJ2-7, with TRBD1 matching over 8 bases. Germline V gene lookup returns CDR1 SGHNT and CDR2 YYREEE (reference sequence). The CDR3 length is 14 residues. V was clipped by 4 bases and J by 3 bases; unmatched bases: 6.

The rearrangement joins TRBV18 to TRBJ2-1; no clear D gene. Germline V gene sequence: CDR1 KGHSH, CDR2 LQKENI. V lost 4 bases and J lost 1, with 5 bases in between. CDR3 length equals 13 residues. The CDR3 protein is CASSLTSYNEQFF. The CDR3 DNA sequence: TGTGCCAGCTCACTTACTTCCTACAATGAGCAGTTCTTC.

The V call is TRBV11-2, the J call TRBJ1-6; D gene uncertain. The V and J ends lost 4 bases and 10 bases respectively, with 14 bases between them. CDR1 is SGHAT, CDR2 FQNNGV, per germline. The CDR3 has 14 amino acids. CDR3 sequence: CASSSGLVESPLHF. The CDR3 DNA reads as TGTGCCAGCAGCTCCGGACTGGTGGAATCACCCCTCCACTTT.

The chain couples TRBV24-1 to TRBJ2-1; D is possibly TRBD2 (6 bases). The CDR3 covers 16 residues. Germline values: CDR1 KGHDR, CDR2 SFDVKD. The V gene lost 11 bases and the J gene lost 7 bases, with 26 bases spanning the gap. The CDR3 loop is CARSRWDSYTNNEQFF. The CDR3 DNA follows: TGTGCCAGGTCCCGTTGGGACTCCTATACAAATAATGAGCAGTTCTTC.